This TCR beta chain was obtained from a study of cytomegalovirus exposure and HLA in healthy donors. Study findings and constraints: When the data were analyzed later, several of the most significant clusters appeared to be linked to common viral pathogens. An observed cluster of highly shared sequence variants was recorded as a likely sequencing artifact.

The PCR employed 60 Vbeta primers together with 13 Jbeta primers. Libraries were prepared by immunoSEQ multiplex PCR; TCRdb keeps only in-frame clonotypes and omits some of them. The sample records 180,000 or so clones, roughly 88% being singletons. Trimming cost V 1 base and J 4 bases; bases outside gene matches: 6. This CDR3 comprises 16 residues. CDR1 is SGHRS, CDR2 YFSETQ, per germline. Each donor's status was that of a healthy bone marrow donor. A note on this clone: Its antigen is unidentified.

This rearrangement joins TRBV5-1 to TRBJ2-3; TRBD2 agrees at 10 bases. The sample comprised PBMCs. The TCR sequence derives from a man aged 18 to 35 in good health and CMV-seropositive. The DNA for the CDR3 is TGCGCCAGCAGCTTGAAGAGCGGGGGGGCCCCAGATACGCAGTATTTT. It specifies CASSLKSGGAPDTQYF.